This T cell receptor beta chain is drawn from a study of blood T cell repertoires in COVID-19. The ends were cut back, 3 bases at V and 5 bases at J, with 13 bases in the middle. CDR1 and CDR2 (germline): MGHDK, SYGVNS. This CDR3 region has 14 residues. This clone occurred once. The protocol was immunoSEQ multiplex PCR, while the TCRdb copy is restricted to in-frame clones and leaves out a portion. The sample has roughly 360,000 clones; approximately 90% are singletons. The J gene is TRBJ2-5, the V gene TRBV25-1; no firm D call. Sequencing was performed on PBMCs or T cells enriched from blood (not recorded which). The clonotype was recovered from a woman between 25 and 40 years old with acute COVID-19. CDR3 sequence (DNA): TGTGCCAGCAGTGACGATTGGCCGGAGGAGACCCAGTACTTC. Translated, it gives CASSDDWPEETQYF.